Sequencing of this T cell receptor (beta chain) was carried out in a study of T cells in Graves' hyperthyroidism and ophthalmopathy. Amplified TCR beta CDR3 regions came from RNA transcripts. Primed by the HTBI set, a first-round RT-PCR was run on the TCR CDR3. MiXCR was run by TCRdb on the multiplex PCR reads, yielding one entry per CDR3 protein. This sample has about 770,000 distinct CDR3 sequences, with under 20% found just once. The study enrolled patients aged 18 to 65 with newly diagnosed hyperthyroidism of under 2 months' duration. Investigators excluded patients with uncontrolled infection, other autoimmune disease, pregnancy or lactation. Any symptoms of ophthalmopathy came after the first hyperthyroidism diagnosis, from which the blood sample dates. Study results and caveats: In blood, most of the thyroid clonotypes expanded above 0.001 were also present.

CDR3 length: 13 residues. V was clipped by 5 bases and J by 2 bases, with 7 bases between them. A remark on this clonotype: Its antigen is unidentified.

The TCR was taken from a woman aged 45-60 years with Graves' hyperthyroidism that later progressed to Graves' ophthalmopathy. Sequencing was carried out using blood. The rearrangement uses TRBV12-3 or TRBV12-4 and TRBJ2-1; D ambiguous. CDR3 in amino acids: CASSASPYNEQFF. The CDR3 DNA follows: TGTGCCAGCAGTGCCTCGCCCTACAATGAGCAGTTCTTC.